This T cell receptor beta chain was captured in a study of response to subunit inactivated influenza vaccine. TCRdb reanalysed the RT-PCR reads using MiXCR and keeps one entry per CDR3 protein. Here the sample spans about 800,000 distinct CDR3 sequences, approximately 22% being singletons. To note about this clonotype: What it binds is not known.

Findings of the study overall: The authors proposed limited new T cell recruitment per seasonal influenza vaccination.

V gave up 4 bases and J gave up 7 bases; unmatched junction bases: 4. Looked up from germline, CDR1 is ENHRY and CDR2 is SYGVKD. The length of the CDR3 is 15 residues. The rearrangement links TRBV10-3 to TRBJ2-1; 13 nucleotides align to TRBD2. The clonotype comes from a man aged 50 to 60 who received an inactivated influenza vaccine. The starting material was PBMCs from blood, obtained about 5 days after vaccination. CDR3 residues: CAISGTSGRGNEQFF. DNA for the CDR3: TGTGCCATCAGTGGGACTAGCGGGAGAGGGAATGAGCAGTTCTTC.